This entry features one TCR beta chain sequence. Its antigen is still unknown. Base qualities are missing; no much larger clone stands one base away. As encoded in the germline V gene, CDR1 is SGHTA while CDR2 is FQGNSA. The CDR3 numbers 15 residues from cysteine through phenylalanine. The CDR3 DNA has 45 bases and is translated from base 1. V sheds 2 bases and J sheds 0 bases, leaving 9 bases between their ends. The entry originates in a study of T cell responses to AZD1222 COVID-19 vaccine (dated by TCRdb to the early 2020s). For the wider study: Because spike-specific TCR depth and breadth did not differ between the two schedules, AZD1222 recipients who got a second dose at roughly 4 weeks were pooled with those who got a second dose at roughly 12 weeks. Enrollment into the trials was organized by age into subgroups of 18-55, 56-69 and 70-plus years, and those subgroups contained roughly 150, 30 and 60 TCR-sequenced participants, respectively. TCR sequencing covered more than 230 trial participants: nearly 210 given two doses of AZD1222 and 26 given two doses of MenACWY control vaccine.

The CDR3 regions of human TCRbeta chains were analyzed by immunosequencing. On the study's bioinformatics: TCRs in the repertoires were compared against a reference library of SARS-CoV-2-specific TCRs that had been generated with the MIRA antigen-specificity platform. Breadth was defined as the fraction of unique TCRs that were SARS-CoV-2-associated, and depth was defined as the fraction of total T cells that were SARS-CoV-2-associated. Each spike-specific TCR was assigned to its reactive spike region and to a CD4 or CD8 class using the MIRA data. Log10-transformed breadth and depth values were compared by one-way ANOVA with Sidak's multiple comparisons tests. TCRdb retrieved this table from immuneACCESS and kept in-frame rearrangements only. Not all clones are present; in checked studies, unresolved V genes account for under half, and no reason is known for the remainder. Clonal size and the V and J genes are those of that table, whereas D and trimming came from the DNA. Recorded for this sample are about 130,000 clones; 93% of them occurred a single time. The top ten hold roughly 0.96% of the sample.

Study-level results and caveats: CD4 TCRs associated with the vaccine covered the entire spike protein, and the dominant responses were in regions 160-218 and 743-854. The 56-69-year group was small, and its depth increase did not reach significance, likely because of low power. Because no day 14 peak-response samples were available, the repertoires could be characterized only after the peak T cell response. Most participants were white British and females outnumbered males, and the authors suggested that clonal diversity may have been underestimated. Epitopes outside the regions mutated in the B.1.351 and B.1.1.7 variants were reportedly recognized by nearly half of the unique spike-specific TCRs. A significant rise in spike-specific TCR breadth and depth was observed after two AZD1222 doses relative to day 0 and relative to MenACWY recipients. Conclusions about previously exposed vaccinees are limited because only six or seven AZD1222 recipients were SARS-CoV-2 seropositive at baseline.

The time point label of this sample denotes: baseline before first vaccination. Vaccinee samples came from UK trials COV001 and COV002, including a single-blind randomized controlled phase 2/3 trial of AZD1222 (ChAdOx1 nCoV-19) in healthy adults. For TCRbeta chain sequencing, PBMC samples were collected from trial participants at day 0 and at day 28 after the second dose. The sequence came from an adult in good health. The chain was built from TRBV7-2 and TRBJ2-3, with the D gene not confidently named. This sample comprised peripheral blood, obtained on day 0 of AZD1222 vaccination. The CDR3 protein is CASSLFAQSTDTQYF. The nucleotide sequence reads as follows: TGTGCCAGCAGCTTATTTGCCCAAAGCACAGATACGCAGTATTTT.